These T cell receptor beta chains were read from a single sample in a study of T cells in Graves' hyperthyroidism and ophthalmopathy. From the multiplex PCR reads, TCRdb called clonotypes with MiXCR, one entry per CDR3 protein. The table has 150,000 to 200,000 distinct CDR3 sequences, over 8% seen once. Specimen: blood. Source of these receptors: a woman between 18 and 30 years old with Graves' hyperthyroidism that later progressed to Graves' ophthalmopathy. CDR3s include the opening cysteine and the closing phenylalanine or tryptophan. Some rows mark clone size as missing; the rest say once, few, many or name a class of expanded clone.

CDR3aa: CASSLFGSGANVLTF
abundance: many
v_gene: TRBV28

CDR3aa: CSATLGLATDTQYF
abundance: many
v_gene: TRBV20-1

CDR3aa: CASSQAGQKNQPQHF
abundance: few
v_gene: TRBV4-1

CDR3aa: CSASLGQFQETQYF
abundance: few
v_gene: TRBV20-1

CDR3aa: CASIRGNTEAFF
abundance: .
v_gene: TRBV12-3/TRBV12-4

CDR3aa: CASSISTNGEAFF
abundance: many
v_gene: TRBV19

CDR3aa: CASSEHAQDRGYGYTF
abundance: many
v_gene: TRBV25-1

CDR3aa: CASSQDYRGREKLFF
abundance: many
v_gene: TRBV3-1

CDR3aa: CASSLSGRPNEKLFF
abundance: many
v_gene: TRBV7-3

CDR3aa: CASSSRAAGANVLTF
abundance: .
v_gene: TRBV7-9

CDR3aa: CASSLDRERNIQYF
abundance: many
v_gene: TRBV27

CDR3aa: CASSEAVNLIQGATDTQYF
abundance: few
v_gene: TRBV6-1

CDR3aa: CASSTVGTLHF
abundance: few
v_gene: TRBV19

CDR3aa: CAWRGHFYEQYF
abundance: few
v_gene: TRBV30

CDR3aa: CASSEDSYGYTF
abundance: many
v_gene: TRBV2

CDR3aa: CSAIQGLAPIWSNEQFF
abundance: .
v_gene: TRBV20-1

CDR3aa: CATAVGRGQAEAFF
abundance: many
v_gene: TRBV15

CDR3aa: CASSSPTGKLFF
abundance: many
v_gene: TRBV28

CDR3aa: CASSNRDRGSYNEQFF
abundance: many
v_gene: TRBV7-2

CDR3aa: CASSLRLAGAGITDTQYF
abundance: many
v_gene: TRBV6-1

CDR3aa: CASSYLRGTYNSPLHF
abundance: .
v_gene: TRBV6-5

CDR3aa: CASSFGRGGRAEKLFF
abundance: many
v_gene: TRBV6-5

CDR3aa: CASSASQGRAGNTIYF
abundance: few
v_gene: TRBV7-2

CDR3aa: CASSSSGRAYNEQFF
abundance: many
v_gene: TRBV7-3

CDR3aa: CSAISWTRQTTDTQYF
abundance: many
v_gene: TRBV20-1

CDR3aa: CASSPPGNSGNTIYF
abundance: many
v_gene: TRBV2

CDR3aa: CASVDRGRGGYTF
abundance: many
v_gene: TRBV2

CDR3aa: CASSNRGGNQPQHF
abundance: many
v_gene: TRBV6-1

CDR3aa: CSVEDRSSYEQYF
abundance: many
v_gene: TRBV29-1

CDR3aa: CASSLLTGLFEISNQPQHF
abundance: many
v_gene: TRBV28

CDR3aa: CSVGSPFEQYF
abundance: many
v_gene: TRBV29-1

CDR3aa: CANSYSGEQYF
abundance: few
v_gene: TRBV6-5